This T cell receptor gamma chain was identified during a study of intestinal T cells in coeliac disease. Remarks on this clone: What it binds is unknown.

Using 200 to 250 ng of biopsy DNA, TRG was amplified with LymphoTrack primers. TCRdb re-called clones from the multiplex PCR reads via CATT. Here the sample spans some 650 gamma-chain clones, more than 45% being singletons. The CDR3 consists of 15 residues. CDR1 and CDR2 from the germline V gene are VENAVY and YDSYNSRV. V lost 5 bases and J lost 12; bases outside the gene matches: 22. For each case, the template was genomic DNA from ten roughly 4.5-µm formalin-fixed paraffin-embedded scrolls. Points from the study as a whole: TRG-based classification had a reported leave-one-out accuracy of over 80%. Multiple copies of a CDR3 amino acid sequence may be PCR duplicates.

The chain joins TRGV8 to TRGJ1 or TRGJ2. The J gene was not available in TCRdb and was assigned here by matching the DNA to germline segments. Sequencing input: a duodenal biopsy. This clonotype originated in a human donor with celiac disease. The CDR3 nucleotides read TGTGCCACCTGGGTTTCCCAATCTCCCATTATAACGAAACTCTTT. Amino acid sequence: CATWVSQSPIITKLF.